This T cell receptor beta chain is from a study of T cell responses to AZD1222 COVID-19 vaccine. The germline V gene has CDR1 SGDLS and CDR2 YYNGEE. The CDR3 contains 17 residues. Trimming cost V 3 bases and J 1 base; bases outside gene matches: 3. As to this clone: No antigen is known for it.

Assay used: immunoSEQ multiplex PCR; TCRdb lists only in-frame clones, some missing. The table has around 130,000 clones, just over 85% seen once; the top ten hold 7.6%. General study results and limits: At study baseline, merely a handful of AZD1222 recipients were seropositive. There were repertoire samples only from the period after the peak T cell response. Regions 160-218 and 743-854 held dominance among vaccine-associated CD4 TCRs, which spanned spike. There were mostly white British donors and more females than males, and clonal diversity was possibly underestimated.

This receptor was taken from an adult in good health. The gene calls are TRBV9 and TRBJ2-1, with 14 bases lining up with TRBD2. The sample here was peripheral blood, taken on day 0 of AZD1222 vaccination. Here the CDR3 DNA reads TGTGCCAGCAGCGGGACTAGCGGGGGGAGATCCTACAATGAGCAGTTCTTC. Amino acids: CASSGTSGGRSYNEQFF.